This paragraph reports one T cell receptor (beta chain). What it binds is unknown. The making of cDNA relied on 5'RACE with 10-nucleotide random UMIs. From 15-18 subjects, over 170 million TCR-beta sequences were obtained in each sequencing run. TCRdb reprocessed the 5' RACE reads via MiXCR and lists one record per CDR3 protein. The data show roughly 61,000 distinct CDR3 sequences, with around a tenth seen just once and about 6.6% held by the top ten. This sample stems from a study of neurological immune-mediated disorders. Study conclusions and caveats: None of the CDR3 amino acid sequences found in expanded clones was shared across subjects. This suggests that the TCR-beta repertoires were private in all groups.

The time point was: longitudinal time-point 1 (baseline). The unsorted libraries were made from 2 million PBMCs kept at -80 C. Input material: PBMCs. The sequence came from a male donor with HTLV-1-associated myelopathy (HAM/TSP).

Here the CDR3 DNA reads TGCGCCAGCAGCTCCTTGGGCAGGGCTTACACTGAAGCTTTCTTT. Protein product: CASSSLGRAYTEAFF. The chain links TRBV5-1 to TRBJ1-1; D may be TRBD1 (5 bases). Trimming left V 3 bases short and J 3 bases short, with 15 bases between. This CDR3 contains 15 residues. Germline CDR1 SGHRS, CDR2 YFSETQ.